Sequencing of this TCR beta chain was carried out in a study of blood T cell repertoires in COVID-19. Turning to the study itself: There were acute and convalescent COVID-19 samples, and they came from the United States, Italy and Spain.

In its sample, this clone was seen once. The CDR3 totals 11 residues. The germline CDR1 and CDR2 sequences are DFQATT and SNEGSKA (reference sequence). The V end lost 5 bases, the J end lost 6 bases, and 11 bases lay between the germline ends. Repertoires were generated with immunoSEQ multiplex PCR, while TCRdb's copy carries only in-frame clones and drops some. This table holds 110,000 to 150,000 clones, about 87% found once. Sequenced sample: PBMCs or T cells enriched from blood (not recorded which). This clonotype was sampled from a man between 60 and 70 years old who had recovered from COVID-19. The chain combines TRBV20-1 with TRBJ2-7, with D possibly TRBD1 on 5 matching bases. CDR3 region: CSALRATEQYF. The CDR3, as DNA: TGCAGTGCTCTCAGGGCGACCGAGCAGTACTTC.